This passage covers 2 T cell receptor beta chains from one sample sequenced in a study of T cell responses to AZD1222 COVID-19 vaccine. Here immunoSEQ multiplex PCR was the method, and the copy in TCRdb shows in-frame clones only, minus some. In the table there are about 160,000 clones, about 92% of which are singletons. This specimen was peripheral blood, taken 28 days after the second AZD1222 dose. Receptors originate from an adult who received the AZD1222 COVID-19 vaccine.

The V gene is TRBV19, the J gene TRBJ1-1; D may be TRBD1 (5 bases). Germline CDR1 LNHDA, CDR2 SQIVND (reference sequence). The CDR3 length is 14 residues. V lost 6 bases to trimming and J lost 3 bases, with 14 bases between them. The CDR3 coding sequence is TGTGCCAGTAGGGGGGATTTGAGGGACACTGAAGCTTTCTTT. Protein sequence: CASRGDLRDTEAFF.

CDR3 residues: CASILDRYNTEAFF. In DNA form, the CDR3 reads TGTGCCAGTATTTTGGACAGGTACAACACTGAAGCTTTCTTT. The chain has TRBV19 and TRBJ1-1, with 7 positions matching TRBD1. In germline, CDR1 is LNHDA, CDR2 SQIVND (reference sequence). After removal of 7 bases from V and 2 bases from J, the junction contained 7 bases not matched to a gene. This CDR3 region has 14 residues.